This paragraph covers one T cell receptor (beta chain) sequence. The V segment lost 1 base and the J segment 4 bases; nucleotides outside the gene matches: 6. The CDR3 sequence is 15 residues long. The germline V gene has CDR1 SGHRS and CDR2 YFSETQ. Sequenced by immunoSEQ multiplex PCR; TCRdb stores in-frame clones only, minus some. The sample has roughly 18,000 clones, about 82% seen once. These data come from a study of T cell clonotyping in hematopoietic cell transplantation. Across the study: Recipients' pretransplant samples followed cytoreduction.

Time point reported: recipient sample about 28 days before transplant, after cytoreduction. The source is a middle-aged man with acute myeloid leukemia. Some clones in this sample may be carry-over from other donors' samples. Sequenced here: peripheral blood mononuclear cells, sampled before stem cell transplant. The chain uses TRBV5-1 and TRBJ2-3; 7 nucleotides align to TRBD1. The CDR3 loop is CASSLTDRDPDTQYF. The DNA for the CDR3 is TGCGCCAGCAGCTTGACCGACAGGGACCCAGATACGCAGTATTTT.